The 26 T cell receptor beta chains in this list originate from one sample, sequenced in a study of cytomegalovirus exposure and HLA in healthy donors. PCR employed 60 Vbeta and 13 Jbeta primers. Produced via immunoSEQ multiplex PCR; TCRdb's table is partial and in-frame only. This table has about 69,000 clones, 74% appearing once. The specimen was PBMCs. These receptors came from a woman in her sixties in good health and CMV-seropositive.

The CDR3 nucleotides read TGTGCCAGCAGTGAAAGCTCAGGCCCTAACTATGGCTACACCTTC. Encoded protein: CASSESSGPNYGYTF. The chain combines TRBV2 with TRBJ1-2; no firm D call. Germline CDR1 and CDR2: SNHLY and FYNNEI. The CDR3 has 15 amino acids. The germline V and J ends were trimmed by 2 bases and 0 bases, with 10 bases remaining between them.

This chain joins TRBV4-1 and TRBJ2-7, with D perhaps matching TRBD1 (6 bases). This CDR3 is built from 13 residues. Germline-derived CDR1 and CDR2 are MGHRA and YSYEKL. With 1 base removed from V and 7 bases from J, the gap between germline ends came to 11 bases. The chain's CDR3 is CASSQVRGSEQYF. Written as DNA, the CDR3 is TGCGCCAGCAGCCAAGTAAGGGGGAGTGAGCAGTACTTC.

This chain links TRBV6-1 with TRBJ1-3; D perhaps matches TRBD1 (5 bases). V lost 6 bases and J lost 0, with 12 bases in between. The CDR3 spans 15 residues. Germline CDR1 MNHNS, CDR2 SASEGT. CDR3 residues: CASRYARGSGNTIYF. DNA of the CDR3: TGTGCCAGCAGATACGCTAGGGGCTCTGGAAACACCATATATTTT.

The chain combines TRBV19 with TRBJ1-1; 9 bases line up with TRBD1. Germline V CDR1 and CDR2: LNHDA, SQIVND (reference sequence). V was pared by 7 bases and J by 3 bases, with 24 bases of the junction left unmatched. The CDR3 has 20 residues. CDR3 DNA: TGTGCCAGTACCAAGGGAAAACCCGGGACAGGGACTAGTATCTACACTGAAGCTTTCTTT. This codes for CASTKGKPGTGTSIYTEAFF.

The chain uses TRBV19 and TRBJ1-4; possibly TRBD1 for D (6 bases). Germline V gene lookup returns CDR1 LNHDA and CDR2 SQIVND (reference sequence). The CDR3 loop spans 12 amino acids. Trimming took 8 bases from V and 8 from J, leaving 12 bases between them. In DNA, the CDR3 is TGTGCCAGTGCATGGACAGCCGAAAAACTGTTTTTT. Translation: CASAWTAEKLFF.

The chain joins TRBV5-1 to TRBJ1-3, with D tentatively TRBD1 (6 bases). The CDR3 sequence is 14 residues long. In germline, CDR1 is SGHRS, CDR2 YFSETQ. Trimming removed 3 bases at V and 8 bases at J, with 15 bases between. The CDR3 protein is CASSWSGAGDTIYF. CDR3 nucleotides: TGCGCCAGCAGCTGGTCAGGGGCCGGGGACACCATATATTTT.

J is TRBJ2-1 and V is TRBV5-1; 13 bases are shared with TRBD2. CDR1 is SGHRS and CDR2 is YFSETQ in the germline V gene. Trimming at V came to 3 bases and at J to 7 bases, leaving 7 bases not matched to a gene. This CDR3 comprises 16 residues. In DNA, the CDR3 is TGCGCCAGCAGCTCCGGGACTAGCGGGGCCTGGAATGAGCAGTTCTTC. Its protein product is CASSSGTSGAWNEQFF.

The V call is TRBV6-5, the J call TRBJ2-2, with 8 bases identical to TRBD2. V lost 6 bases, J lost 5 bases, and 8 bases stayed unmatched. Germline-derived CDR1 and CDR2 are MNHEY and SVGAGI. The CDR3 contains 15 residues. CDR3 sequence: CASSTGGGGTGELFF. DNA for the CDR3: TGTGCCAGCAGCACCGGGGGCGGGGGGACCGGGGAGCTGTTTTTT.

V usage is TRBV30 and J usage is TRBJ1-5; D gene ambiguous. The germline gives CDR1 GTSNPN, CDR2 SVGIG (reference sequence). CDR3 length: 14 amino acids. Between the trimmed V and J ends, which lost 0 bases and 0 bases, there was a span of 6 bases. CDR3 coding DNA: TGTGCCTGGAGTGTAAGGAGTAGCAATCAGCCCCAGCATTTT. Its protein is CAWSVRSSNQPQHF.

Only one count was recorded for this clone. The V gene is TRBV18, the J gene TRBJ1-5, with TRBD1 as a possible D gene (6 bases). Germline CDR1 KGHSH, CDR2 LQKENI. Trimming pared 1 base from V and 4 bases from J, leaving 11 bases between. This CDR3 comprises 15 residues. The DNA for the CDR3 is TGTGCCAGCTCACCACTCGGACAGCCTAATCAGCCCCAGCATTTT. Its protein product is CASSPLGQPNQPQHF.

The chain uses TRBV7-6 and TRBJ2-3, with 7 bases that match TRBD2. The V and J ends lost 4 bases and 6 bases, in that order; junction bases with no gene match: 16. Per germline, CDR1 SGHVS and CDR2 FNYEAQ. The CDR3 runs 17 residues. The CDR3 protein is CASSSSPGLAAFDTQYF. The CDR3 bases are TGTGCCAGCAGCTCCTCCCCGGGGCTAGCGGCTTTTGATACGCAGTATTTT.

About this clone: At one end, the junction sequence differs from germline, possibly due to a read error. Other DNA variants within this sample encode the same CDR3. The chain uses TRBV19 and TRBJ1-5; TRBD1 agrees at 9 bases. The CDR3 consists of 19 residues. In germline, CDR1 is LNHDA, CDR2 SQIVND (reference sequence). CDR3 in DNA: TGTGCCAGCAGTATGGCCGCTGGACAGGGGCGCGGGGGCAATCAGCCCCAGCATTTT. It specifies CASSMAAGQGRGGNQPQHF.

This chain connects TRBV10-2 to TRBJ2-3, with 9 bases matching TRBD2. J gave up 2 bases and V 5 bases, and 5 bases lay outside the gene matches. The CDR3 consists of 15 residues. CDR1 and CDR2 (germline): WSHSY, SAAADI. The CDR3 loop reads CASSTGGGVTDTQYF. The DNA of the CDR3 is TGCGCCAGCAGTACAGGCGGGGGGGTCACAGATACGCAGTATTTT.

The sample holds one count of this clone. The rearrangement joins TRBV2 to TRBJ2-2; 8 bases align to TRBD2. The CDR3 has 14 amino acids. Trimming removed 10 bases from V and 7 bases from J; junction bases left unmatched: 11. Germline assignment: CDR1 SNHLY and CDR2 FYNNEI. CDR3 amino acids: CATLPGLGSGELFF. The CDR3 bases are TGTGCCACCTTACCGGGACTAGGGAGCGGGGAGCTGTTTTTT. The full variable domain, in which reference TRBV2 and TRBJ2-2 provide the parts outside the CDR3, is EPEVTQTPSHQVTQMGQEVILRCVPISNHLYFYWYRQILGQKVEFLVSFYNNEISEKSEIFDDQFSVERPDGSNFTLKIRSTKLEDSAMYFCATLPGLGSGELFFGEGSRLTVL.

The chain combines TRBV25-1 with TRBJ1-4, with TRBD1 as a possible D gene (6 bases). Germline CDR1 is MGHDK and CDR2 is SYGVNS. This CDR3 has 12 amino acids. Trimming removed 8 bases from V and 8 bases from J, with 12 bases in between. The CDR3 nucleotides are TGTGCCAGCCAGCAGGGGAACGAAAAACTGTTTTTT. Residues: CASQQGNEKLFF.

V is TRBV4-2 and J is TRBJ2-2; 9 bases agree with TRBD1. Germline loops: CDR1 LGHNA, CDR2 YNFKEQ. CDR3 length: 18 amino acids. The ends lost 4 bases at V and 0 bases at J; junction bases unmatched: 9. The CDR3 loop reads CASSRRWGQGSNTGELFF. CDR3 nucleotide sequence: TGTGCCAGCAGCCGAAGATGGGGACAGGGCTCGAACACCGGGGAGCTGTTTTTT.

The chain employs TRBV7-9 and TRBJ2-1, with D tentatively TRBD2 (6 bases). The CDR3 sequence is 14 residues long. Between the trimmed V and J ends, which lost 5 bases and 7 bases, there was a span of 15 bases. Per germline, CDR1 SEHNR and CDR2 FQNEAQ (reference sequence). CDR3 amino acids: CASSRVEGGNEQFF. As DNA, the CDR3 is TGTGCCAGCAGCCGCGTGGAGGGCGGAAATGAGCAGTTCTTC.

The V and J genes are TRBV19 and TRBJ1-1; unclear D gene. Trimming left V 6 bases short and J 3 bases short, with 11 bases between. The CDR3 has 13 amino acids. Germline CDR1 LNHDA, CDR2 SQIVND (reference sequence). CDR3 in amino acids: CASRYGQHTEAFF. As DNA, the CDR3 is TGTGCCAGTAGATATGGGCAGCACACTGAAGCTTTCTTT.

This clone is a singleton in its sample. This rearrangement joins TRBV5-6 to TRBJ2-5; 9 bases match TRBD1. The V gene end was trimmed by 2 bases and the J gene end by 9 bases; junction bases not matched to a gene: 8. The CDR3 spans 14 residues. Per germline, CDR1 SGHDT and CDR2 YYEEEE. CDR3 DNA: TGTGCCAGCAGCTTTACTAACAGGGGGCGGGCCCAGTACTTC. Protein: CASSFTNRGRAQYF.

The gene calls are TRBV5-1 and TRBJ1-3; 8 nucleotides line up with TRBD1. The CDR3 covers 14 residues. V lost 0 bases and J lost 6; bases outside the gene matches: 2. Germline CDR1 is SGHRS and CDR2 is YFSETQ. The CDR3 sequence: CASSLGQGTNTIYF. The CDR3 DNA is TGCGCCAGCAGCTTGGGACAGGGGACAAACACCATATATTTT.

This chain connects TRBV19 to TRBJ1-2, with 9 bases identical to TRBD1. The CDR3 has 15 amino acids. Germline CDR1 reads LNHDA; CDR2 reads SQIVND (reference sequence). V lost 3 bases and J lost 5; bases outside the gene matches: 7. CDR3 DNA: TGTGCCAGTAGTATCACAGGGGGCCTTTTGTATGGCTACACCTTC. It specifies CASSITGGLLYGYTF.

This sequence joins TRBV19 and TRBJ1-5; TRBD1 matches at 8 bases. The length of the CDR3 is 14 residues. Germline CDR1 reads LNHDA; CDR2 reads SQIVND (reference sequence). The J segment lost 3 bases and the V segment lost 10 bases, leaving 8 bases of the junction unmatched. CDR3 protein: CATKAQGVNQPQHF. As DNA, the CDR3 is TGTGCCACCAAGGCACAGGGGGTCAATCAGCCCCAGCATTTT.

The rearrangement links TRBV10-2 to TRBJ1-3; 8 bases align to TRBD1. V shed 3 bases, J shed 4 bases, and the junction held 14 bases outside the gene matches. The CDR3 extends over 18 amino acids. Germline values: CDR1 WSHSY, CDR2 SAAADI. This CDR3 is CASSDRDRRTVSGNTIYF. CDR3 sequence (DNA): TGCGCCAGCAGTGACCGGGACAGGAGAACTGTATCGGGAAACACCATATATTTT.

This clone was counted only a few times. The chain links TRBV7-9 to TRBJ1-5, with TRBD1 matching 9 bases. This CDR3 comprises 14 residues. Germline CDR1 and CDR2: SEHNR and FQNEAQ (reference sequence). V trimming: 4 bases; J trimming: 7 bases; junction bases outside the gene matches: 5. The CDR3 region is CASSSTGGRQPQHF. CDR3 in DNA: TGTGCCAGCAGCTCAACAGGGGGCAGGCAGCCCCAGCATTTT.

The chain has TRBV13 and TRBJ2-3, with D perhaps TRBD1 (5 bases). Germline loops: CDR1 PRHDT, CDR2 FYEKMQ (reference sequence). The CDR3 is 16 amino acids. Between the trimmed V and J ends, which lost 5 bases and 0 bases, there was a span of 15 bases. CDR3 DNA: TGTGCCAGCAGCACAGCCAGGGTAACTAGCACAGATACGCAGTATTTT. Protein sequence: CASSTARVTSTDTQYF.

V is TRBV28 and J is TRBJ2-5; TRBD2 matches 7 bases. The J call may not be correct, given that the DNA end is closer to TRBJ2-7. The CDR3 has 13 residues. The V gene's germline CDR1 is MDHEN and CDR2 SYDVKM. The CDR3 reads CASSFNGLDEQYF. DNA of the CDR3: TGTGCCAGCAGTTTTAATGGACTAGACGAGCAGTACTTC.